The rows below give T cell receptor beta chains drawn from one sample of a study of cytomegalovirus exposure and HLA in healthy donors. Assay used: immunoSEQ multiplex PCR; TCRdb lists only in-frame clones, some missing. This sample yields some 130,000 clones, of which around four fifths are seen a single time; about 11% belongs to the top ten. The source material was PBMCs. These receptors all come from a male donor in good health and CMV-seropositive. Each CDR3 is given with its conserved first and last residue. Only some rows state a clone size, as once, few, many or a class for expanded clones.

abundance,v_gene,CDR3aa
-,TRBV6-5,CASSYGQGWETQYF
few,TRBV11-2,CASSFPIGSSYNEQFF
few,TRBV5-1,CASSGTVSYEQYF
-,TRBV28,CASSWVGQAAGYTF
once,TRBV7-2,CASSPPGRGQRYTEAFF
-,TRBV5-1,CASRSGGGSSYNEQFF
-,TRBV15,CATSRVGGQPQHF
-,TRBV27,CASRGLAGTGEQYF
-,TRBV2,CACNLGAETQYF
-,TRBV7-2,CASSFEAGAYDEQFF
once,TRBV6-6,CASRRLAGVLEQFF
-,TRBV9,CASSAWDRGRLGNEQFF
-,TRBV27,CAITLPLRVGRNTIYF
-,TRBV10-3,CAISESEGGRAPPETQYF
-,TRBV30,CAWSVGLINQPQHF
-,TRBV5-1,CASSLGRAGGPYEQYF
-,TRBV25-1,CASSDGRARGELFF
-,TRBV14,CASSLGQSSTDTQYF
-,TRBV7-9,CASSLVGARNNEQFF
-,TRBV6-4,CASSDSGLGEVDTQYF
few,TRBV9,CASSPRVDGGGYTF
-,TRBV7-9,CASSPLGGQNEKLFF
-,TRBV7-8,CASSPPGNYGYTF
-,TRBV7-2,CASSLGGGDEQFF
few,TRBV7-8,CASSLFWTATPNYGYTF
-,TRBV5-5,CASSLEGEGSNQPQHF
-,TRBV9,CASSVATGGGQGLNEQFF
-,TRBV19,CASSILSTGGIREPQHF
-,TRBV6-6,CASSFGTAKDEQFF
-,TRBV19,CASSTPAGGNQPQHF
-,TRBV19,CASSPRTGETAEAFF
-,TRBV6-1,CATSTSGRYNEQFF
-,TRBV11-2,CASSLDIGNYYEQYF
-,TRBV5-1,CASSLGLAGRPEETQYF
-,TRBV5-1,CASSLVGGGSYEQYF
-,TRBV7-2,CASSSAVANYGYTF
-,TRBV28,CASSLIGRVTDTQYF
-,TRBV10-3,CAISELTGTGGGETQYF
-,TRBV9,CASSVGGGTMYEQYF
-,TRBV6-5,CASSLFMSSYNEQFF